This TCR beta chain was documented in a study of blood T cell repertoires in COVID-19. Study-wide background: COVID-19 samples from acute and convalescent phases originated in the United States, Italy and Spain.

The trim removed 9 bases at V and 6 bases at J, leaving 14 bases unmatched. Germline CDR1 LNHDA, CDR2 SQIVND (reference sequence). The CDR3 contains 15 residues. Authors' processing steps: Amplification with reference gene primers provided the estimates of nucleated cell counts. Using immunoSEQ multiplex PCR, the repertoire was profiled, and TCRdb retains in-frame clones only, with some absent. The D gene and trimming were derived from the DNA, and the V and J assignments and clone size from that table. The table shows some 350,000 clones, with approximately 86% occurring only once. This clone was seen just once.

Input material: peripheral blood. The clonotype was recovered from a human donor in a cohort sampled during active COVID-19. The chain recombines TRBV19 with TRBJ1-2, with 9 bases aligning to TRBD1. The CDR3 is CASTQVLTGGDGYTF. Here the CDR3 DNA reads TGTGCCAGCACTCAAGTCCTGACAGGGGGGGATGGCTACACCTTC.